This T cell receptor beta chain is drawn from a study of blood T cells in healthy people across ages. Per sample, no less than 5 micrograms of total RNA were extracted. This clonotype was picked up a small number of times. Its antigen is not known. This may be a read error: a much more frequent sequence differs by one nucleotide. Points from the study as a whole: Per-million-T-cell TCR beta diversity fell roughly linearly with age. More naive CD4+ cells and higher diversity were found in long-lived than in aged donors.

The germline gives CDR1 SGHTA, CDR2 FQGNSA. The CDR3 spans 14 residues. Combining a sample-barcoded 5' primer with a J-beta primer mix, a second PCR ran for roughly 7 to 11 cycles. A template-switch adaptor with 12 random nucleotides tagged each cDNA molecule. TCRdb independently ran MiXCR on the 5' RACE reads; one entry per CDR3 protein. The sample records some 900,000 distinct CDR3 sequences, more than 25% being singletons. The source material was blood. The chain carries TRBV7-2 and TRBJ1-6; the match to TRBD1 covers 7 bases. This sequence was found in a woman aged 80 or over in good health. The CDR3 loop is CASSPKGANSPPHF. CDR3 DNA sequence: TGTGCCAGCAGCCCCAAGGGGGCTAATTCACCCCCCCACTTT.